The sample holds a few counts of the clone carrying this TCR beta chain. The V gene's germline CDR1 is SGHRS and CDR2 YFSETQ. The CDR3 consists of 12 residues. V lost 4 bases to trimming and J lost 4 bases, with 9 bases between them. The data are from a study of identical twins. TCRdb redid the calling of the 5' RACE reads with MiXCR, one entry per CDR3 protein. Among over 600,000 distinct CDR3 sequences listed, around 20% were seen once. The data also belong to a second study, concerning T cells expressing NK-cell markers.

The TCR sequence derives from a woman younger than 30 in good health. The rearrangement uses TRBV5-1 and TRBJ2-7; unclear D gene. Sequenced sample: PBMCs. Here the CDR3 reads CASSDTFYEQYF. The DNA for the CDR3 is TGCGCCAGCAGCGACACCTTTTACGAGCAGTACTTC.